Listed below are T cell receptor beta chains from one sample, sequenced in a study of cytomegalovirus exposure and HLA in healthy donors. Only in-frame clones appear in the TCRdb table, and some are missing; sequencing was by immunoSEQ multiplex PCR. The sample has about 130,000 clones, approximately 74% seen once. The sequencing input was PBMCs. These receptors all stem from a man aged 40-49 years in good health and CMV-seropositive. Each CDR3 is given with its conserved first and last residue. The order of the fields is D gene, V gene, J gene, clone size, CDR3 DNA, CDR3 protein. D genes are given only for firm matches. Rows may omit the clone size; those that give it use once, few, many or a size class.

>NA|TRBV4-1|TRBJ2-7|NA
TGCGCCAGCAGCCAAGGCTTCAGCTCCTACGAGCAGTACTTC
CASSQGFSSYEQYF
>NA|TRBV2|TRBJ2-7|few
TGTGCCAGCAGTGTGGCGGGGAGGGAGCAGTACTTC
CASSVAGREQYF
>NA|TRBV19|TRBJ2-7|NA
TGTGCCAGTAGCCACAGGGACGGGTACGAGCAGTACTTC
CASSHRDGYEQYF
>NA|TRBV11-2|TRBJ2-7|once
TGTGCCAGCAGCCACAGGGTAGACGAGCAGTACTTC
CASSHRVDEQYF
>NA|TRBV28|TRBJ1-2|few
TGTGCCAGCAGTCCAGACAGAAACTATGGCTACACCTTC
CASSPDRNYGYTF
>NA|TRBV6-5|TRBJ2-3|NA
TGTGCCAGCAGCCAGGGACTTCGCACAGATACGCAGTATTTT
CASSQGLRTDTQYF
>NA|TRBV5-8|TRBJ2-5|NA
TGTGCCAGCAGCTTCCGACTTCTAGCGGAGGGGGGAAAGACCCAGTACTTC
CASSFRLLAEGGKTQYF
>TRBD1|TRBV27|TRBJ1-2|few
TGTGCCAGCAGCCGGGGGCAGGGGGCGGGAGGCTACACCTTC
CASSRGQGAGGYTF
>TRBD1|TRBV18|TRBJ2-7|once
TGTGCCAGCTCACACGACAGGGCCTACGAGCAGTACTTC
CASSHDRAYEQYF
>TRBD1|TRBV5-4|TRBJ2-7|NA
TGTGCCAGCAGCTTGGGGGACAGTTGGTCCTACGAGCAGTACTTC
CASSLGDSWSYEQYF
>NA|TRBV27|TRBJ2-1|NA
TGTGCCAGCAGTATACGGGGGGCCGGGACAGGCCCCTACAATGAGCAGTTCTTC
CASSIRGAGTGPYNEQFF
>NA|TRBV6-5|TRBJ1-2|NA
TGTGCCAGCAGAATCCCAGGGAACTATGGCTACACCTTC
CASRIPGNYGYTF
>NA|TRBV4-1|TRBJ2-1|NA
TGCGCCAGCACTGCCGTAGGGAGCTCCTACAATGAGCAGTTCTTC
CASTAVGSSYNEQFF
>TRBD2|TRBV11-2|TRBJ2-2|NA
TGTGCCAGCAGCGCCCCGGGGCGGGAGGGCTCCGGGGAGCTGTTTTTT
CASSAPGREGSGELFF
>TRBD1|TRBV7-9|TRBJ2-7|NA
TGTGCCAGCAGCTTACTACAGGGGGAGACTAGCGAGCAGTACTTC
CASSLLQGETSEQYF
>TRBD1|TRBV4-1|TRBJ2-5|NA
TGCGCCAGCAGCCAAGAGACCGGGACAGGGTTGGAGACCCAGTACTTC
CASSQETGTGLETQYF
>TRBD1|TRBV9|TRBJ2-3|once
TGTGCCAGCAGCACGCCCGGTCACTGGACCCAGGGGGATGCGCAGTATTTT
CASSTPGHWTQGDAQYF
>TRBD1|TRBV6-6|TRBJ1-6|NA
TGTGCCAGCAGTACAGGGGGATCGGGGTCACCCCTCCACTTT
CASSTGGSGSPLHF
>NA|TRBV15|TRBJ2-4|once
TGTGCCACCAGCAGGAAGGGCGGAGGGGGCGTTCAAAACATTCAGTACTTC
CATSRKGGGGVQNIQYF
>TRBD1|TRBV4-3|TRBJ2-7|NA
TGCGCCAGCAGCCAAACTGACAGGGGGCGGCACGAGCAGTACTTC
CASSQTDRGRHEQYF
>TRBD1|TRBV6-5|TRBJ1-4|NA
TGTGCCAGCAGTGCCTACAGGGGCGACGGGGGAAAACTGTTTTTT
CASSAYRGDGGKLFF
>NA|TRBV4-1|TRBJ1-5|NA
TGCGCCAGCAGCCAAGTGGACAGCCTCAATCAGCCCCAGCATTTT
CASSQVDSLNQPQHF
>NA|TRBV10-3|TRBJ2-3|NA
TGTGCCATCAACGGGCAGGGGACAGATACGCAGTATTTT
CAINGQGTDTQYF
>TRBD2|TRBV5-4|TRBJ2-4|NA
TGTGCCAGCAGCTCGGGGGGGATAGCCAAAAACATTCAGTACTTC
CASSSGGIAKNIQYF
>NA|TRBV6-4|TRBJ2-3|NA
TGTGCCAGCAGTGATGGACACACAGATACGCAGTATTTT
CASSDGHTDTQYF
>NA|TRBV6-1|TRBJ1-1|NA
TGTGCCAGCAGTGAAGGACAGGCGAACACTGAAGCTTTCTTT
CASSEGQANTEAFF
>TRBD2|TRBV6-5|TRBJ2-1|few
TGTGCCAGCACCTACTCAAGGGCGGGGGAAAACAATGAGCAGTTCTTC
CASTYSRAGENNEQFF
>TRBD2|TRBV5-6|TRBJ2-7|few
TGTGCCAGCAGCTTGGCCGCGGGAGGGGCCTCCTACGAGCAGTACTTC
CASSLAAGGASYEQYF
>TRBD1|TRBV5-5|TRBJ2-7|NA
TGTGCCAGCAGTCGACGCCGACAGGGGGCGGTTTACGAGCAGTACTTC
CASSRRRQGAVYEQYF
>NA|TRBV15|TRBJ1-1|NA
TGTGCCACCAGCCCGAGGGGGATCACTGAAGCTTTCTTT
CATSPRGITEAFF
>TRBD2|TRBV5-4|TRBJ2-1|NA
TGTGCCAGCACCACTGGAAGGACAGCAGGGACTAGAGGTTACAATGAGCAGTTCTTC
CASTTGRTAGTRGYNEQFF
>TRBD1|TRBV28|TRBJ2-1|NA
TGTGCCAGCAGGGCCGGGACAGGGATAGACAATGAGCAGTTCTTC
CASRAGTGIDNEQFF
>NA|TRBV19|TRBJ2-7|NA
TGTGCCAGTAGCCACTCAATGGGGGGCTCCTACGAGCAGTACTTC
CASSHSMGGSYEQYF
>TRBD2|TRBV7-9|TRBJ2-5|NA
TGTGCCAGCAGTTCCCGACTAGCCCCCGGAGCCCAGTACTTC
CASSSRLAPGAQYF
>TRBD2|TRBV5-6|TRBJ2-5|NA
TGTGCCAGCAGCTTGGCGGCTAGCGGGAGTGGGGAGACCCAGTACTTC
CASSLAASGSGETQYF
>TRBD1|TRBV11-2|TRBJ1-4|NA
TGTGCCACCGGGGCAGGCCCAGGGGGAAAACTGTTTTTT
CATGAGPGGKLFF
>NA|TRBV2|TRBJ1-2|NA
TGTGCCAGGGGCGGGCAGCGATCTAACTATGGCTACACCTTC
CARGGQRSNYGYTF
>TRBD1|TRBV18|TRBJ2-5|NA
TGTGCCAGCTCACATCCCCCCGGGACAGTACAAGAGACCCAGTACTTC
CASSHPPGTVQETQYF
>NA|TRBV2|TRBJ1-1|medium-sized
TGTGCCAGCAGTGAAGCTAGTGGATGGGTGAGGGGGGAAGCTTTCTTT
CASSEASGWVRGEAFF
>TRBD2|TRBV19|TRBJ2-3|NA
TGTGCCAGTAGCCCGGGGGGGTCAGCGGAGGGCACAGATACGCAGTATTTT
CASSPGGSAEGTDTQYF
>NA|TRBV7-3|TRBJ2-2|NA
TGTGCCAGCAGCCCCAAGTGGGGCAACACCGGGGAGCTGTTTTTT
CASSPKWGNTGELFF
>NA|TRBV7-2|TRBJ2-3|NA
TGTGCCAGCAGCTTAATCGCTAGCGGCACAGATACGCAGTATTTT
CASSLIASGTDTQYF
>NA|TRBV14|TRBJ1-1|NA
TGTGCCAGCAGCCCCACAAGCGGGTCCGAAGCTTTCTTT
CASSPTSGSEAFF
>TRBD1|TRBV4-1|TRBJ2-7|NA
TGCGCCAGCAGCCAAGTTGACTTCCTTCCCGGGACAGCCTACGAGCAGTACTTC
CASSQVDFLPGTAYEQYF
>NA|TRBV25-1|TRBJ1-5|NA
TGTGCCAGCAGTGGCCCAGGTTGGCAGCCCCAGCATTTT
CASSGPGWQPQHF
>NA|TRBV6-1|TRBJ1-4|once
TGTGCCAGCAGTGAGGGGCGGGGGCTACTGTTTTTT
CASSEGRGLLFF
>NA|TRBV30|TRBJ2-7|few
TGTGCCTGGAGTGTGGGGGGTCCCTACGAGCAGTACTTC
CAWSVGGPYEQYF
>NA|TRBV6-5|TRBJ1-1|NA
TGTGCCACCCGGGACACTGAAGCTTTCTTT
CATRDTEAFF
>NA|TRBV5-1|TRBJ2-1|NA
TGCGCCAGCAGCAACGGGGGGCTACTGTACAATGAGCAGTTCTTC
CASSNGGLLYNEQFF
>NA|TRBV18|TRBJ1-5|NA
TGTGCCAGCTCACCCGAGACAGTAACTAGCAATCAGCCCCAGCATTTT
CASSPETVTSNQPQHF
>TRBD2|TRBV5-4|TRBJ2-3|few
TGTGCCAGCAGTTTTAGCAACGGAGCGGGATCGCAGTATTTT
CASSFSNGAGSQYF
>TRBD1|TRBV18|TRBJ1-5|few
TGTGCCAGCTCACCGGACAGGAGCAATCAGCCCCAGCATTTT
CASSPDRSNQPQHF
>TRBD1|TRBV6-1|TRBJ1-4|few
TGTGCCAGCAGCGTGACAGGGGGAAAACTGTTTTTT
CASSVTGGKLFF